The 15 T cell receptor beta chains reported below all come from one sample, sequenced in a study of blood T cell repertoires in COVID-19. Using immunoSEQ multiplex PCR, the repertoire was profiled, and TCRdb retains in-frame clones only, with some absent. This repertoire shows tens of thousands of clones, 84% found once; its top ten account for 10% to 15%. Source material: peripheral blood. The receptors were gathered from a human donor in a cohort sampled during active COVID-19.

This clone was detected only once. The V gene is TRBV11-2, the J gene TRBJ2-1; a weak D match, TRBD2 (5 bases). The CDR3 covers 15 residues. V lost 0 bases and J lost 6, with 12 bases in between. Germline V gene sequence: CDR1 SGHAT, CDR2 FQNNGV. This CDR3 is CASSLEAPAGNEQFF. CDR3 nucleotides: TGTGCCAGCAGCTTAGAGGCGCCGGCGGGCAATGAGCAGTTCTTC.

This chain links TRBV28 with TRBJ2-1; 11 bases align to TRBD2. Germline V gives CDR1 MDHEN, CDR2 SYDVKM. The CDR3 totals 13 residues. The V segment lost 6 bases and the J segment 8 bases; nucleotides outside the gene matches: 3. The CDR3 sequence is CASSNSGRDEQFF. Here the CDR3 DNA reads TGTGCCAGCAGCAATAGCGGGAGGGATGAGCAGTTCTTC.

The V gene is TRBV19, the J gene TRBJ1-2; 8 nucleotides line up with TRBD1. The CDR3 length is 14 residues. J lost 3 bases, V lost 5 bases, and 5 bases had no gene match. Germline CDR1 LNHDA, CDR2 SQIVND (reference sequence). CDR3 coding DNA: TGTGCCAGTAGTTGGGCAGGGGGCGACTATGGCTACACCTTC. Translated: CASSWAGGDYGYTF.

This clone was detected a few times. The chain uses TRBV5-1 and TRBJ1-3, with 8 bases fitting TRBD1. J was trimmed by 4 bases and V by 4 bases; bases with no gene match: 4. This CDR3 contains 14 residues. Per the germline V gene, CDR1 is SGHRS and CDR2 is YFSETQ. The CDR3 spells CASSPTGEGNTIYF. In DNA form, the CDR3 reads TGCGCCAGCAGCCCGACAGGGGAAGGAAACACCATATATTTT. Together with reference TRBV5-1 and TRBJ1-3, the CDR3 gives the full variable domain: KAGVTQTPRYLIKTRGQQVTLSCSPISGHRSVSWYQQTPGQGLQFLFEYFSETQRNKGNFPGRFSGRQFSNSRSEMNVSTLELGDSALYLCASSPTGEGNTIYFGEGSWLTVV.

This rearrangement joins TRBV4-2 to TRBJ2-3; 7 bases align to TRBD2. The CDR3 sequence is 17 residues long. With 0 bases clipped from V and 1 base from J, the junction kept 7 bases outside the gene matches. CDR1 is LGHNA and CDR2 is YNFKEQ in the germline V gene. In DNA, the CDR3 is TGTGCCAGCAGCCAAGATCAGACCGCGGGGGGCACAGATACGCAGTATTTT. It translates to CASSQDQTAGGTDTQYF.

The V and J genes are TRBV27 and TRBJ1-1; tentative D call: TRBD1 (5 bases). Germline CDR1 reads MNHEY; CDR2 reads SMNVEV (reference sequence). Trimming cost V 0 bases and J 2 bases, with 7 bases left between them. The CDR3 covers 14 residues. CDR3 region: CASSLSTANTEAFF. As DNA, the CDR3 is TGTGCCAGCAGTTTATCGACAGCAAACACTGAAGCTTTCTTT.

This chain connects TRBV3-1 (or the pseudogene TRBV3-2) to TRBJ2-7; 7 bases agree with TRBD1. Germline trimming cut 1 base from V and 8 bases from J; bases unmatched to any gene: 17. The germline CDR1 and CDR2 sequences are LGHDT and YNNKEL (reference sequence). CDR3 size: 17 residues. CDR3 residues: CASSQGVGAGGSKKQYF. In DNA, the CDR3 is TGTGCCAGCAGCCAAGGGGTAGGGGCAGGGGGTTCTAAGAAGCAGTACTTC.

This clone came up a few times. The chain carries TRBV5-6 and TRBJ1-6, with 7 bases matching TRBD1. The CDR3 totals 15 residues. V trimming: 5 bases; J trimming: 6 bases; junction bases outside the gene matches: 8. Germline V gene data show CDR1 as SGHDT and CDR2 as YYEEEE. This chain's CDR3 is CASSLLGQLNSPLHF. DNA for the CDR3: TGTGCCAGCAGTCTTCTGGGACAGCTTAATTCACCCCTCCACTTT.

This chain connects TRBV29-1 to TRBJ2-7, with unresolved D. Looked up from germline, CDR1 is SQVTM and CDR2 is ANQGSEA. Trimming removed 4 bases at V and 3 bases at J, with 7 bases between. CDR3 size: 11 residues. CDR3 nucleotide sequence: TGCAGCGTTGCACAGAACTACGAGCAGTACTTC. Its protein product is CSVAQNYEQYF.

V is TRBV9 and J is TRBJ2-7, with TRBD2 matching over 7 bases. The CDR3 totals 14 residues. Unmatched junction bases numbered 4, after V lost 4 bases and J lost 0 bases. The germline V gene has CDR1 SGDLS and CDR2 YYNGEE. Written as DNA, the CDR3 is TGTGCCAGCAGCCCAAGCGGGGTCTCCTACGAGCAGTACTTC. It translates to CASSPSGVSYEQYF. The whole variable domain, filled in from reference TRBV9 and TRBJ2-7, reads DSGVTQTPKHLITATGQRVTLRCSPRSGDLSVYWYQQSLDQGLQFLIQYYNGEERAKGNILERFSAQQFPDLHSELNLSSLELGDSALYFCASSPSGVSYEQYFGPGTRLTVT.

J is TRBJ2-1 and V is TRBV7-9; 12 bases agree with TRBD2. The CDR3 is 15 amino acids. V lost 4 bases, J lost 8 bases, and 6 bases stayed unmatched. Germline CDR1 is SEHNR and CDR2 is FQNEAQ (reference sequence). CDR3 sequence (DNA): TGTGCCAGCAGCTCGGGGCTAGCGGGAGGGTATGAGCAGTTCTTC. It translates to CASSSGLAGGYEQFF. The full variable domain, in which reference TRBV7-9 and TRBJ2-1 provide the parts outside the CDR3, is DTGVSQNPRHKITKRGQNVTFRCDPISEHNRLYWYRQTLGQGPEFLTYFQNEAQLEKSRLLSDRFSAERPKGSFSTLEIQRTEQGDSAMYLCASSSGLAGGYEQFFGPGTRLTVL.

This sequence joins TRBV5-1 and TRBJ1-2; the D gene is possibly TRBD1 (5 bases). V dropped 7 bases and J dropped 4 bases, with 14 bases sitting between them. Germline V gene sequence: CDR1 SGHRS, CDR2 YFSETQ. This CDR3 spans 13 amino acids. The chain's CDR3 is CASQPGLGYGYTF. The CDR3 bases are TGCGCCAGCCAACCGGGACTGGGCTATGGCTACACCTTC.

The chain carries TRBV14 and TRBJ2-7; 11 bases fit TRBD1. Germline trimming cut 4 bases from V and 4 bases from J; bases unmatched to any gene: 6. The germline V gene has CDR1 SGHDN and CDR2 FVKESK. The CDR3 is 15 residues long. The CDR3 loop reads CASSPLDRGLYEQYF. The CDR3, as DNA: TGTGCCAGCAGCCCTCTGGACAGGGGGCTGTACGAGCAGTACTTC.

The chain employs TRBV27 and TRBJ2-7; perhaps TRBD1 as D (6 bases). This CDR3 has 14 residues. V lost 3 bases and J 4 bases, leaving 13 bases between the germline ends. Germline lookup yields CDR1 MNHEY and CDR2 SMNVEV (reference sequence). DNA of the CDR3: TGTGCCAGCAGTTTGGGCAGGGGAATGTACGAGCAGTACTTC. This gives the protein CASSLGRGMYEQYF.

The rearrangement joins TRBV30 to TRBJ2-1, with 12 bases fitting TRBD2. Per the germline V gene, CDR1 is GTSNPN and CDR2 is SVGIG (reference sequence). This CDR3 spans 15 amino acids. V was pared by 1 base and J by 6 bases, with 4 bases of the junction left unmatched. The CDR3 sequence: CAWSGLAGGVNEQFF. CDR3 nucleotide sequence: TGTGCCTGGAGTGGCCTAGCGGGAGGGGTCAATGAGCAGTTCTTC.